A selection of T cell receptor beta chains follows, all from one sample in a study of blood T cells in healthy people across ages. TCRdb re-called the 5' RACE reads with MiXCR, one entry per CDR3 protein. The table has approximately 490,000 distinct CDR3 sequences, about 24% seen once. These data also featured in a second study, about T cells of mothers and their children.

The sequenced sample consisted of blood. The source is a boy between 10 and 17 years old in good health. Each CDR3 is given with its conserved first and last residue. The D gene is left open where the match is weak. Part of the rows lack a size; the others show once, few, many or a class for expanded clones.

V gene	clone size	D gene	J gene	CDR3 length	CDR3 protein	CDR3 DNA
TRBV5-1	.	.	TRBJ2-5	12	CASSDYQETRYF	TGCGCCAGCTCCGACTACCAAGAGACCCGGTACTTC
TRBV7-6	.	.	TRBJ1-1	15	CASSLDSGADTEAFF	TGTGCCAGCAGCTTAGATTCCGGGGCGGACACTGAAGCTTTCTTT
TRBV9	.	TRBD2	TRBJ2-5	16	CASSPGGTSGQETQYF	TGTGCCAGCAGCCCAGGGGGGACTAGCGGTCAAGAGACCCAGTACTTC
TRBV20-1	few	.	TRBJ2-2	15	CSALGGRRNTGELFF	TGCAGTGCCCTGGGAGGCCGTAGGAACACCGGGGAGCTGTTTTTT
TRBV9	few	TRBD2	TRBJ2-5	18	CASSVPGLAVPSGETQYF	TGTGCCAGCAGCGTACCGGGACTAGCGGTCCCCTCGGGAGAGACCCAGTACTTC
TRBV6-2/TRBV6-3	few	TRBD1	TRBJ1-6	18	CAGRAGTGASSYNSPLHF	TGTGCCGGCAGAGCCGGGACAGGGGCCAGCTCCTATAATTCACCCCTCCACTTT
TRBV19	.	.	TRBJ2-1	12	CANFSPLFEQFF	TGTGCCAACTTTAGTCCGCTCTTTGAGCAGTTCTTC
TRBV28	.	TRBD1	TRBJ2-5	14	CASRSTGGGETQYF	TGTGCCAGCAGATCGACAGGGGGCGGTGAGACCCAGTACTTC
TRBV28	.	TRBD2	TRBJ2-5	16	CASSPRGSGRQETQYF	TGTGCCAGCAGTCCCAGGGGTAGCGGGAGGCAGGAGACCCAGTACTTC
TRBV3-1	few	.	TRBJ2-1	14	CASSLEGGRNEQFF	TGTGCCAGCAGCCTAGAGGGTGGGAGGAATGAGCAGTTCTTC
TRBV18	few	.	TRBJ1-6	14	CASSPGLEGSPLHF	TGTGCCAGCTCACCAGGGCTAGAGGGGTCACCCCTCCACTTT
TRBV28	few	TRBD1	TRBJ2-5	14	CATTSWTGQETQYF	TGTGCCACCACCTCGTGGACAGGGCAAGAGACCCAGTACTTC
TRBV20-1	few	TRBD2	TRBJ2-3	18	CSAIPWALAGVRSDTQYF	TGCAGTGCTATTCCTTGGGCCCTAGCGGGAGTTAGGTCAGATACGCAGTATTTT
TRBV7-9	.	.	TRBJ2-7	18	CASSPRSLTGRTTYEQYF	TGTGCCAGCAGCCCGAGATCCCTGACAGGACGGACAACCTACGAGCAGTACTTC
TRBV7-9	.	.	TRBJ2-5	13	CASSSAKQGTQYF	TGTGCCAGCAGCTCGGCAAAGCAAGGGACCCAGTACTTC
TRBV7-9	.	.	TRBJ1-3	12	CASSTQGNTIYF	TGTGCCAGCAGCACCCAGGGAAACACCATATATTTT
TRBV7-2	few	TRBD1	TRBJ2-7	15	CASSPTTGGPYEQYF	TGTGCCAGCAGCCCCACTACAGGGGGCCCTTACGAGCAGTACTTC
TRBV6-2/TRBV6-3	.	.	TRBJ1-2	15	CASNPGWPGHYGYTF	TGTGCCAGCAATCCCGGGTGGCCAGGACACTATGGCTACACCTTC
TRBV28	few	TRBD1	TRBJ1-2	13	CASSWEGARGYTF	TGTGCCAGCAGTTGGGAGGGGGCTCGGGGCTACACCTTC
TRBV4-3	few	.	TRBJ2-1	12	CASSHVNNEQFF	TGCGCCAGCAGCCACGTGAACAATGAGCAGTTCTTC
TRBV6-5	.	.	TRBJ1-4	13	CASRGAFNEKLFF	TGTGCCAGCAGAGGTGCTTTTAATGAAAAACTGTTTTTT
TRBV6-5	few	.	TRBJ2-7	13	CASSSPGAGEQYF	TGTGCCAGCAGTTCCCCGGGGGCGGGGGAGCAGTACTTC
TRBV19	.	.	TRBJ2-1	11	CATGRENEQFF	TGTGCCACGGGACGCGAAAATGAGCAGTTCTTC
TRBV20-1	.	TRBD2	TRBJ2-3	14	CSAVGLAVTDTQYF	TGCAGTGCCGTGGGACTAGCGGTCACAGATACGCAGTATTTT
TRBV20-1	.	TRBD1	TRBJ2-7	13	CSACQGAGYEQYF	TGCAGTGCCTGCCAGGGGGCAGGCTACGAGCAGTACTTC
TRBV23-1	.	.	TRBJ2-5	15	CASSQSVGGRETQYF	TGCGCCAGCAGTCAATCGGTGGGGGGAAGGGAGACCCAGTACTTC
TRBV12-3/TRBV12-4	many	TRBD1	TRBJ1-4	16	CASRPSQTGRYEKLFF	TGTGCCAGCAGGCCATCCCAGACAGGGCGGTATGAAAAACTGTTTTTT
TRBV12-3/TRBV12-4	.	TRBD1	TRBJ2-7	14	CASSWGTATYEQYF	TGTGCCAGCAGTTGGGGGACAGCTACCTACGAGCAGTACTTC
TRBV28	few	TRBD2	TRBJ2-3	14	CASSLRLAGDTQYF	TGTGCCAGCAGTTTAAGACTAGCGGGGGATACGCAGTATTTT
TRBV7-9	.	TRBD2	TRBJ2-1	17	CASSLEGLAVGRNEQFF	TGTGCCAGCAGCTTAGAGGGACTAGCGGTCGGGCGCAATGAGCAGTTCTTC
TRBV29-1	.	TRBD2	TRBJ2-1	12	CSVNSGGNEQFF	TGCAGCGTCAATAGCGGGGGAAATGAGCAGTTCTTC